This T cell receptor (beta chain) was identified in a study of T cell changes during pregnancy in multiple sclerosis (dated by TCRdb to 2018 to 2020). Background on the whole study: The study looked at changes in the T cell repertoire across pregnancy in women with multiple sclerosis.

The method behind the library was the immunoSEQ multiplex PCR assay. The table was pulled from immuneACCESS by TCRdb, which kept in-frame rearrangements only. Such tables lose some clones; where checked, under half of the loss comes from unresolved V genes, and the rest has no known cause. The sample profile shows tens of thousands of clones; 90% to 95% of them were found once. The top ten hold around 0.7% of the sample. This clone appeared once. The target of this receptor is not known. Within one base of it there is no much larger clone, and no base qualities were kept. Deletion took 3 bases off V and 1 base off J, with a span of 10 bases between the germline ends. Reading the germline V gene gives CDR1 SGHDT and CDR2 YYEEEE. Its CDR3 holds 15 amino acids, cysteine through phenylalanine. Solely the CDR3 DNA is kept, with 45 bases framed from the first base.

The sample was CD4+ T cells from peripheral blood mononuclear cells, taken in the second trimester of pregnancy. This chain joins TRBV5-6 to TRBJ1-4, and perhaps TRBD1 as D gene, on 5 matching bases. The TCR originated in a female donor in good health, enrolled as a control in a pregnancy study. The DNA sequence is as follows: TGTGCCAGCAGCTCCTGGGGGGTAACTAATGAAAAACTGTTTTTT. It codes for CASSSWGVTNEKLFF.